The rows below give T cell receptor beta chains drawn from one sample of a study of cytomegalovirus exposure and HLA in healthy donors. The assay was immunoSEQ multiplex PCR, and TCRdb's table has in-frame clones only and misses some. Of around 61,000 clones listed, about 86% are singletons. Sample: PBMCs. All receptors come from a man in his forties in good health and CMV-seronegative. CDR3s include the opening cysteine and the closing phenylalanine or tryptophan. A D gene is named only where the DNA matches it firmly. Clone size, where shown, is once, few, many, or a class for clones that have expanded.

v_gene	d_gene	abundance	j_gene	CDR3nt	CDR3aa
TRBV5-1	NA	NA	TRBJ2-3	TGCGCCAGCATAGGGAGCCCCGGGAGAACAGATACGCAGTATTTT	CASIGSPGRTDTQYF
TRBV11-3	TRBD2	NA	TRBJ2-7	TGTGCCAGCAGCACCCGTCTAGCGGGGTGGGGCGAGCAGTACTTC	CASSTRLAGWGEQYF
TRBV15	NA	NA	TRBJ2-1	TGTGCCACCAGCAGAGGAGCCGGGGGTTGGGGTAACAATGAGCAGTTCTTC	CATSRGAGGWGNNEQFF
TRBV18	NA	once	TRBJ1-6	TGTGCCAGCTCCCCACTTGAGCCAGGGATTAATTCACCCCTCCACTTT	CASSPLEPGINSPLHF
TRBV9	TRBD2	NA	TRBJ2-1	TGTGCCAGCAGCGTAGGGGTGTGGCGGGGGGGGTCTGAGCAGTTCTTC	CASSVGVWRGGSEQFF
TRBV14	TRBD1	NA	TRBJ1-2	TGTGCCAGCAGCCAATTGGACAGGGATGACTACACCTTC	CASSQLDRDDYTF
TRBV19	NA	NA	TRBJ2-2	TGTGCCAGTAGTATAGGGTCAGGGACCGGGGAGCTGTTTTTT	CASSIGSGTGELFF
TRBV10-2	NA	NA	TRBJ2-3	TGCGCCAGCAGTGCTGCAGGGGCAGATACGCAGTATTTT	CASSAAGADTQYF
TRBV30	NA	NA	TRBJ1-4	TGTGCCTGGGGCATCCAGGGGTTAAATGAAAAACTGTTTTTT	CAWGIQGLNEKLFF
TRBV11-3	TRBD1	NA	TRBJ2-2	TGTGCCAGCAGCTTCGACGGGACAGACAACGGGGAGCTGTTTTTT	CASSFDGTDNGELFF
TRBV6-6	TRBD1	NA	TRBJ1-3	TGTGCCAGCAGTTACGTGGACAGGGGGCGAAACACCATATATTTT	CASSYVDRGRNTIYF
TRBV28	NA	NA	TRBJ1-5	TGTGCCAGCAGTTCCCTTGGGGGGGCGCGCAATCAGCCCCAGCATTTT	CASSSLGGARNQPQHF
TRBV2	NA	NA	TRBJ2-7	TGTGCCAGCACCTACCCCGGGGTCCCCTACGAGCAGTACTTC	CASTYPGVPYEQYF
TRBV25-1	NA	NA	TRBJ2-2	TGTGCCAGCACAGAACAGGGTTGGACCGGGGAGCTGTTTTTT	CASTEQGWTGELFF
TRBV10-1	NA	NA	TRBJ1-2	TGCGCCAGCAGGAGTAGCTATGGCTACACCTTC	CASRSSYGYTF
TRBV27	TRBD1	NA	TRBJ2-7	TGTGCCAGCAGACCGAATGAACAGGGGTGGGAGCAGTACTTC	CASRPNEQGWEQYF
TRBV14	NA	NA	TRBJ1-1	TGTGCCAGCAGCCTCCAAGGGCGAGGGGGGGCCACTGAAGCTTTCTTT	CASSLQGRGGATEAFF
TRBV4-2	TRBD1	NA	TRBJ1-2	TGTGCCAGCAGCCAAGTGGGACAGGACGACTATGGCTACACCTTC	CASSQVGQDDYGYTF
TRBV5-1	NA	NA	TRBJ1-1	TGCGCCAGCAGCTTGGCATCGGGGGTCAGCACTGAAGCTTTCTTT	CASSLASGVSTEAFF
TRBV5-1	NA	NA	TRBJ1-1	TGCGCCAGCAGCTTGAGAGTCGGCCTAGCCATTGAAGCTTTCTTT	CASSLRVGLAIEAFF
TRBV5-1	NA	NA	TRBJ2-7	TGCGCCAGCAGCCCGGACAGAATTTCCTACGAGCAGTACTTC	CASSPDRISYEQYF
TRBV15	TRBD1	NA	TRBJ2-5	TGTGCCACCAGCAGAGCGGGACAGGTGGGAAAGACCCAGTACTTC	CATSRAGQVGKTQYF
TRBV9	NA	once	TRBJ2-5	TGTGCCAGCAGCGCAGAACTAAGCCGGAGGGGAGAGACCCAGTACTTC	CASSAELSRRGETQYF
TRBV14	NA	once	TRBJ2-1	TGTGCCAGCAGCCAAGGAAGGAAAGCTGGGGAAGGGAGAAAGGGTAAACCCTACAATGAGCAGTTCTTC	CASSQGRKAGEGRKGKPYNEQFF
TRBV4-1	NA	NA	TRBJ2-2	TGCGCCAGCAGCCAAGGTACGACCGGGGAGCTGCTTTTT	CASSQGTTGELLF
TRBV20-1	NA	NA	TRBJ1-1	TGCAGTGCTAGCGGGCCAGGGGAAGCTTTCTTT	CSASGPGEAFF
TRBV4-3	TRBD1	NA	TRBJ1-2	TGCGCCAGCAGCCACACCGGGACAGGGCACTATGGCTACACCTTC	CASSHTGTGHYGYTF
TRBV7-2	NA	NA	TRBJ2-3	TGTGCCAGCAGCTTAGAATTAGTAACAGATACGCAGTATTTT	CASSLELVTDTQYF
TRBV25-1	TRBD2	once	TRBJ2-2	TGTGCCAGCAGTGACTTCGGGGGGGTACCGAACACCGGGGAGCTGTTTTTT	CASSDFGGVPNTGELFF
TRBV5-1	TRBD2	NA	TRBJ2-5	TGCGCCAGCAGTCAGGTGGGGACTAGCGGACAAGAGACCCAGTACTTC	CASSQVGTSGQETQYF
TRBV6-6	NA	NA	TRBJ2-2	TGTGCCTCGGTGTCTGTGGCAGGGGCCGGGGAGCTGTTTTTT	CASVSVAGAGELFF
TRBV7-8	TRBD1	NA	TRBJ1-2	TGTGCCAGCAGCAAAGTGACAGGGCAGAACACCTTC	CASSKVTGQNTF
TRBV15	TRBD1	NA	TRBJ1-5	TGTGCCACCAGCAGAGGGGACAGAGATCAGCCCCAGCATTTT	CATSRGDRDQPQHF
TRBV21-1	NA	NA	TRBJ2-7	TGTGCCAGCAGCAAAGAAATCCCGGACAGGGAGACCCACGAGCAGTACTTC	CASSKEIPDRETHEQYF
TRBV30	TRBD1	NA	TRBJ2-7	TGTGCCTGGAGTGTATCGTTCGGGACAGGGATACCCGAGCAGTACTTC	CAWSVSFGTGIPEQYF
TRBV7-3	NA	once	TRBJ2-5	TGTGCCAGCAGCTACGGGGAGACCCAGTACTTC	CASSYGETQYF
TRBV4-2	TRBD1	NA	TRBJ1-6	TGTGCCAGCAGCCAAGACGGGGACAGGGCTAATTCACCCCTCCACTTT	CASSQDGDRANSPLHF
TRBV27	NA	NA	TRBJ1-1	TGTGCCAGCAGTTTGGGCTGGGGCATGGGGAAGACTGAAGCTTTCTTT	CASSLGWGMGKTEAFF
TRBV5-6	TRBD1	NA	TRBJ1-2	TGTGCCAGCAGCTTGGGCCAGGGGGGCGGCTACACCTTC	CASSLGQGGGYTF
TRBV2	NA	NA	TRBJ2-3	TGTGCCAGCAGCGTAACGGTTTATCCAGATACGCAGTATTTT	CASSVTVYPDTQYF
TRBV19	TRBD1	NA	TRBJ1-4	TGTGCCAGTAGTCTACAGGGGGCGGGCGGTTCTAATGAAAAACTGTTTTTT	CASSLQGAGGSNEKLFF
TRBV30	NA	NA	TRBJ1-6	TGTGCCTGGAGAACAACAGGGTCGATTTCACCCCTCCACTTT	CAWRTTGSISPLHF
TRBV7-9	NA	NA	TRBJ1-1	TGTGCCAGCAGCCGGAACAGCAATAGGAACACTGAAGCTTTCTTT	CASSRNSNRNTEAFF
TRBV19	NA	NA	TRBJ1-5	TGTGCCAGTAGTATCGGGTCTAGCAATCAGCCCCAGCATTTT	CASSIGSSNQPQHF
TRBV9	NA	few	TRBJ1-1	TGTGCCAGCAGCGTACGGACATCTTCGGCGGATGCTTTCTTT	CASSVRTSSADAFF
TRBV18	NA	NA	TRBJ2-5	TGTGCCAGCTCACCCAGGGGCGGAGAGACCCAGTACTTC	CASSPRGGETQYF
TRBV19	NA	NA	TRBJ1-1	TGTGCCAGTACCCTGTCTTCAGAGGACAGATTTCTTGAAGCTTTCTTT	CASTLSSEDRFLEAFF
TRBV30	TRBD1	NA	TRBJ1-2	TGTGCCTGGAGGGACCCAGGGGGGTTTGGCTACACCTTC	CAWRDPGGFGYTF
TRBV19	TRBD1	NA	TRBJ2-3	TGTGCCAGTAGTATCAGGGGGCCTGGAGATACGCAGTATTTT	CASSIRGPGDTQYF
TRBV7-2	TRBD1	NA	TRBJ1-2	TGTGCCAGCAGCTTAGCCCTCTCAGCGGGACAGGGCCATGGCTACACCTTC	CASSLALSAGQGHGYTF
TRBV5-6	TRBD2	NA	TRBJ2-3	TGTGCCAGCAGCCAGCTAGCGGGGGGGCCCGGTACGCAGTATTTT	CASSQLAGGPGTQYF
TRBV7-2	NA	NA	TRBJ1-2	TGTGCCAGCAGCTTTCAGCCGGGTAACTATGGCTACACCTTC	CASSFQPGNYGYTF
TRBV7-2	TRBD1	NA	TRBJ1-2	TGTGCCAGCAGCTTAGCGATCCAGGGGGCCCGTGGCTACACCTTC	CASSLAIQGARGYTF
TRBV30	TRBD1	NA	TRBJ1-6	TGTGCCTGGATGGGACAGGGGACAACTAATTCACCCCTCCACTTT	CAWMGQGTTNSPLHF
TRBV28	NA	NA	TRBJ2-1	TGTGCCAGCAGTCCGGGACTCCCTTACAATGAGCAGTTCTTC	CASSPGLPYNEQFF
TRBV14	TRBD2	NA	TRBJ2-3	TGTGCCAGCAGCCAAGTAAGCGGGGGGAGCACAGATACGCAGTATTTT	CASSQVSGGSTDTQYF
TRBV7-3	TRBD1	NA	TRBJ2-3	TGTGCCAGCACTCCAACAGGGGGCAAGGATACGCAGTATTTT	CASTPTGGKDTQYF
TRBV2	TRBD1	NA	TRBJ2-7	TGTGCCAGCAAATGGGACAGGGGGCTTTTTTTAGAGCAGTACTTC	CASKWDRGLFLEQYF